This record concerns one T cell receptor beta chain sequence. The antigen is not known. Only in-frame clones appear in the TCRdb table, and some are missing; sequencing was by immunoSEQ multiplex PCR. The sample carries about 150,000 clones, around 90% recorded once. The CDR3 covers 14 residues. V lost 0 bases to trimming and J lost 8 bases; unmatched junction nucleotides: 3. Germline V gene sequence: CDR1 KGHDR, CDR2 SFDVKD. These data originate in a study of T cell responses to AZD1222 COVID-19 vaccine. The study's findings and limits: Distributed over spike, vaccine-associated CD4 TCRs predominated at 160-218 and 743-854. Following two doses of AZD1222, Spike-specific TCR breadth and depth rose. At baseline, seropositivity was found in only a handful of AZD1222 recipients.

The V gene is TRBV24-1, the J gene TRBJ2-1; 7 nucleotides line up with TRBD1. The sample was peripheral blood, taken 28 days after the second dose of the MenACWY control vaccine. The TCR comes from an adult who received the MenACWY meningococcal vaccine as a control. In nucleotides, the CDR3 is TGTGCCACCAGTGATTTGAAGGGGGCGGATGAGCAGTTCTTC. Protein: CATSDLKGADEQFF.